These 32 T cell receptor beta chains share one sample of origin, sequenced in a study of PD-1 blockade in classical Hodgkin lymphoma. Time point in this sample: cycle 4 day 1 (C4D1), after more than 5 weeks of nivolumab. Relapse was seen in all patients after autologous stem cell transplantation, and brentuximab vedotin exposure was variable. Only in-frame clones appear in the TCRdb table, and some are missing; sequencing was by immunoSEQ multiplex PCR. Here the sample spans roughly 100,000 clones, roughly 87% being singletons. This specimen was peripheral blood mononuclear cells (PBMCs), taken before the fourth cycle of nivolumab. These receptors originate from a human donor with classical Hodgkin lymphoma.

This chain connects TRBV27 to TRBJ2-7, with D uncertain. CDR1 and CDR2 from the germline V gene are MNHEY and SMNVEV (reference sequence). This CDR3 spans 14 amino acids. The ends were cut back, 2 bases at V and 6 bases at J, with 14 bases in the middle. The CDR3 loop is CASSLNQAWREQYF. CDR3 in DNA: TGTGCCAGCAGTTTAAACCAGGCCTGGCGCGAGCAGTACTTC.

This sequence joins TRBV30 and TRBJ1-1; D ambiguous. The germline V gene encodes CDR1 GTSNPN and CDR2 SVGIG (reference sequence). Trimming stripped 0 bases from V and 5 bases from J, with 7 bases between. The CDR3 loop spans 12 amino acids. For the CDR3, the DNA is TGTGCCTGGAGTGTACTTGGGACTGAAGCTTTCTTT. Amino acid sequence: CAWSVLGTEAFF. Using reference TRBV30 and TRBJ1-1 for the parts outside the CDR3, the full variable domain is SQTIHQWPATLVQPVGSPLSLECTVEGTSNPNLYWYRQAAGRGLQLLFYSVGIGQISSEVPQNLSASRPQDRQFILSSKKLLLSDSGFYLCAWSVLGTEAFFGQGTRLTVV.

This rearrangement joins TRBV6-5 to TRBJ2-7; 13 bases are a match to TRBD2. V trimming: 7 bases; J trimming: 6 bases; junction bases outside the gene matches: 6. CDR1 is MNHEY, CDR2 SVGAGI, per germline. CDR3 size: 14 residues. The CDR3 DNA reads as TGTGCCAGCACCCGGACTAGCGGGAGTAGCGAGCAGTACTTC. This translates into CASTRTSGSSEQYF.

The CDR3 region has the DNA TGTGCCTGGGGTGGGGAGATGGTCAGCTCCTACGAGCAGTACTTC. Amino acid sequence: CAWGGEMVSSYEQYF. This chain uses TRBV30 with TRBJ2-7; tentatively, D is TRBD2 (5 bases). Trimming took off 5 bases at V and 0 bases at J, with 17 bases between the two ends. The length of the CDR3 is 15 residues. Germline CDR1 reads GTSNPN; CDR2 reads SVGIG (reference sequence).

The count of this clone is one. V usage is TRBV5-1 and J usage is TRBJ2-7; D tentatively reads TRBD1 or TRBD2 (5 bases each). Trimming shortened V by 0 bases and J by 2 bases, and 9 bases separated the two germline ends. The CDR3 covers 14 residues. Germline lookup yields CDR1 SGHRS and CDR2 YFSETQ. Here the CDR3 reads CASSLEGRAYEQYF. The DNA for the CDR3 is TGCGCCAGCAGCTTGGAGGGGAGAGCCTACGAGCAGTACTTC.

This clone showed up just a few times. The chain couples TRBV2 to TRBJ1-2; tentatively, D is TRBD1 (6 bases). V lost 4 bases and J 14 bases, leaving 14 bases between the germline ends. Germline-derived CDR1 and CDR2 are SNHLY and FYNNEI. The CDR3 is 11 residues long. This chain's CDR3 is CASSAYREGTF. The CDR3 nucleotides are TGTGCCAGCAGTGCCTACAGGGAGGGGACCTTC.

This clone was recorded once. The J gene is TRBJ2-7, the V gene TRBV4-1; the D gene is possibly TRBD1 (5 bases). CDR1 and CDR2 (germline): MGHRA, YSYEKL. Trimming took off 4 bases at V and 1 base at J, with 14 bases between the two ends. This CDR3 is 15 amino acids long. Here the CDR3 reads CASSRRGPGSYEQYF. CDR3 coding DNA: TGCGCCAGCAGCCGCAGAGGACCAGGGTCCTACGAGCAGTACTTC.

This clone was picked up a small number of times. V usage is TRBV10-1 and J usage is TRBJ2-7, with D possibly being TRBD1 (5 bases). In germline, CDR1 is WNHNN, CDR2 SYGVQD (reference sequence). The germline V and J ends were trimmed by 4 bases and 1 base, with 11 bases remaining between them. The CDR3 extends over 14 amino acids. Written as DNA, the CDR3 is TGCGCCAGCAGTGTTGGGGCCGGATCCTACGAGCAGTACTTC. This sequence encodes CASSVGAGSYEQYF.

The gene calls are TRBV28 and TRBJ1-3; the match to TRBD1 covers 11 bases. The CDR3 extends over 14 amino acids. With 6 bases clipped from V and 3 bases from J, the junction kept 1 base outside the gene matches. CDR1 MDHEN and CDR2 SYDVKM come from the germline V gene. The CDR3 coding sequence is TGTGCCAGCAGGGGACAGGGGGGTGGAAACACCATATATTTT. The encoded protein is CASRGQGGGNTIYF.

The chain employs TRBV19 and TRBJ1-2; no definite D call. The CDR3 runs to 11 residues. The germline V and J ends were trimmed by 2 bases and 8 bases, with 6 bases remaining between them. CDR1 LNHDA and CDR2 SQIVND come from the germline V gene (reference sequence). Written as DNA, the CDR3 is TGTGCCAGTAGTATATCAAGCGGCTACACCTTC. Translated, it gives CASSISSGYTF. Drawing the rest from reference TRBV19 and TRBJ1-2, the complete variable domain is DGGITQSPKYLFRKEGQNVTLSCEQNLNHDAMYWYRQDPGQGLRLIYYSQIVNDFQKGDIAEGYSVSREKKESFPLTVTSAQKNPTAFYLCASSISSGYTFGSGTRLTVV.

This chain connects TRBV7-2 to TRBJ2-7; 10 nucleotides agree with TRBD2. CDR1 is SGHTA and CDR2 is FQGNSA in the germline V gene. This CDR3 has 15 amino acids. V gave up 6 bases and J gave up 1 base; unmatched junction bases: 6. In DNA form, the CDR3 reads TGTGCCAGCAGTGAAGGTAGCGGGAGGTCCTACGAGCAGTACTTC. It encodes CASSEGSGRSYEQYF.

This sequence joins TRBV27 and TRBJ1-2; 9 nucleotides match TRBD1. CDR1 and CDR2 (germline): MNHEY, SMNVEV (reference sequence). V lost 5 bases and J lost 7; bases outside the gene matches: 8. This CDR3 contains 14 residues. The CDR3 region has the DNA TGTGCCAGCAGTCCCGGGACAGGGTTGGGTGGCTACACCTTC. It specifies CASSPGTGLGGYTF.

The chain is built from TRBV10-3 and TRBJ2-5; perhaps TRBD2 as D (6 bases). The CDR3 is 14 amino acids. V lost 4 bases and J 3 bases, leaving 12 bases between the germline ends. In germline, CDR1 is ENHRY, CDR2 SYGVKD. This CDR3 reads CAISAGGPEETQYF. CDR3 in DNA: TGTGCCATCAGTGCCGGAGGGCCAGAAGAGACCCAGTACTTC.

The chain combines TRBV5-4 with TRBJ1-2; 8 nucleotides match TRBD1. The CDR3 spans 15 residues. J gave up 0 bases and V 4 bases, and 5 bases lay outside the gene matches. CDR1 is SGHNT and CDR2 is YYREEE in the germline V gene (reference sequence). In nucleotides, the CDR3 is TGTGCCAGCAGCCAGGCAGGGGGCGCTAACTATGGCTACACCTTC. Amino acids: CASSQAGGANYGYTF.

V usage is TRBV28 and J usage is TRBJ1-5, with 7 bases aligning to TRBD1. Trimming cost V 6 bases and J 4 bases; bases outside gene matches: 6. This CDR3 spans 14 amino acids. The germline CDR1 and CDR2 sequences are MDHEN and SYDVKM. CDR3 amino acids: CASRPGGRNQPQHF. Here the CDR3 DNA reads TGTGCCAGCAGACCAGGGGGTCGGAATCAGCCCCAGCATTTT.

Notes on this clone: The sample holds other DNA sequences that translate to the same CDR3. CDR3 loop: CATSREGQAYEQYF. The CDR3 nucleotides are TGTGCCACCAGCAGAGAAGGACAGGCCTACGAGCAGTACTTC. V and J are TRBV15 and TRBJ2-7, with 7 bases lining up with TRBD1. Germline CDR1 LNHNV, CDR2 YYDKDF (reference sequence). The CDR3 sequence is 14 residues long. Trimming took 0 bases from V and 2 from J; bases not matched to a gene: 1.

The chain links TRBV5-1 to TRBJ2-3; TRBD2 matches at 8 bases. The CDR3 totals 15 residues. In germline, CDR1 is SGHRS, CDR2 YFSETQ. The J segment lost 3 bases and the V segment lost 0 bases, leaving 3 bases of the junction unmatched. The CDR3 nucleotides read TGCGCCAGCAGCTTGGTGCGGGGGGAGACAGATACGCAGTATTTT. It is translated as CASSLVRGETDTQYF.

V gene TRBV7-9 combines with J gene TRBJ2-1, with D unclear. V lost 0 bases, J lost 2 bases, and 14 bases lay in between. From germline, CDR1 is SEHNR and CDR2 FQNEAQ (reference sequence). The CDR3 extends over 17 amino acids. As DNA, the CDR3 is TGTGCCAGCAGCTTAGCCGGGCTCAAGGCCCCCTACAATGAGCAGTTCTTC. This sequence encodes CASSLAGLKAPYNEQFF.

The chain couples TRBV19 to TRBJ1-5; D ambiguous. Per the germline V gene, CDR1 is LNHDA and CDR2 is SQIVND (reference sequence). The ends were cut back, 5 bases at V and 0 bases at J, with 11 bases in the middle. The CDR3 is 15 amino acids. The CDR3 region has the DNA TGTGCCAGTAGTTCCGCGGGTTTTAGCAATCAGCCCCAGCATTTT. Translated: CASSSAGFSNQPQHF. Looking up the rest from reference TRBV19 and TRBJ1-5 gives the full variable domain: DGGITQSPKYLFRKEGQNVTLSCEQNLNHDAMYWYRQDPGQGLRLIYYSQIVNDFQKGDIAEGYSVSREKKESFPLTVTSAQKNPTAFYLCASSSAGFSNQPQHFGDGTRLSIL.

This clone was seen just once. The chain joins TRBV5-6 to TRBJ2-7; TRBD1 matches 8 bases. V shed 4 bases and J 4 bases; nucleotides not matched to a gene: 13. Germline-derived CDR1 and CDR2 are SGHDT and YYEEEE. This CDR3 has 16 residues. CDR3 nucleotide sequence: TGTGCCAGCAGCCGTATTTTCGGGACAGGCCTGTACGAGCAGTACTTC. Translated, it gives CASSRIFGTGLYEQYF.

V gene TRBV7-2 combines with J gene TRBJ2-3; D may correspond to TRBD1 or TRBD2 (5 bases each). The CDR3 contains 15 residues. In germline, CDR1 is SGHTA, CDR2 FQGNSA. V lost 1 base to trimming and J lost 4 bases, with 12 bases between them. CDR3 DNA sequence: TGTGCCAGCAGCTTAGAGGGGAGTTTTCCAGATACGCAGTATTTT. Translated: CASSLEGSFPDTQYF.

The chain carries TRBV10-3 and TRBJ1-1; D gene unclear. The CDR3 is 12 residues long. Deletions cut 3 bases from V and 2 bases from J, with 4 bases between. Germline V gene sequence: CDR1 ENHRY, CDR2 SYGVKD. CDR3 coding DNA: TGTGCCATCAGTGATGGAAACACTGAAGCTTTCTTT. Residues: CAISDGNTEAFF.

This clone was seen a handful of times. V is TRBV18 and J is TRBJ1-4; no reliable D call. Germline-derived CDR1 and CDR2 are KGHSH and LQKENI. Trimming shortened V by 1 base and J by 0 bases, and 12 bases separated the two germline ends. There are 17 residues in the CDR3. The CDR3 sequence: CASSPRPRGATNEKLFF. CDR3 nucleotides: TGTGCCAGCTCACCACGACCTCGGGGAGCAACTAATGAAAAACTGTTTTTT.

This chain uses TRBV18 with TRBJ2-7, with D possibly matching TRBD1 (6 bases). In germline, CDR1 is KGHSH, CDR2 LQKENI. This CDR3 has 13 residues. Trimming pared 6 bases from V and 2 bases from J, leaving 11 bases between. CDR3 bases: TGTGCCAGCTCGCACGGACAGACCTACGAGCAGTACTTC. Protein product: CASSHGQTYEQYF.

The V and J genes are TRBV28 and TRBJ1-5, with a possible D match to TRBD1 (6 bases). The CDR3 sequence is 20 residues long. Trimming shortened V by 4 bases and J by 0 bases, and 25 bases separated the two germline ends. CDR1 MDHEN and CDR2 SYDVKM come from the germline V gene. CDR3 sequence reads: CASSSPDSTEYRVSNQPQHF. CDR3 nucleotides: TGTGCCAGCAGTTCACCCGATTCGACGGAGTACAGGGTTAGCAATCAGCCCCAGCATTTT.

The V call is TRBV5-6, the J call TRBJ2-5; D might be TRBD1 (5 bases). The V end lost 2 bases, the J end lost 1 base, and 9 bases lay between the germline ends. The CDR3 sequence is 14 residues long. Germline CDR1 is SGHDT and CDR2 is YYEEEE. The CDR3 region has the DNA TGTGCCAGCAGCTTAAACAGGCTCCAAGAGACCCAGTACTTC. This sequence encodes CASSLNRLQETQYF.

The CDR3 sequence is CASSSAGGELFF. CDR3 nucleotides: TGTGCCAGCAGTTCCGCGGGGGGGGAGCTGTTTTTT. The chain is built from TRBV27 and TRBJ2-2; D possibly corresponds to TRBD2 (6 bases). From germline, CDR1 is MNHEY and CDR2 SMNVEV (reference sequence). This CDR3 comprises 12 residues. Between the trimmed V and J ends, which lost 4 bases and 8 bases, there was a span of 8 bases.

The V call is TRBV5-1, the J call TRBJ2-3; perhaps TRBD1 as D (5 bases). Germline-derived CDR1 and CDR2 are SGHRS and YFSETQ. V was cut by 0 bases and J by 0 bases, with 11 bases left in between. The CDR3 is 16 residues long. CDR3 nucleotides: TGCGCCAGCAGCTTGGGTGGGGCGACTAGCACAGATACGCAGTATTTT. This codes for CASSLGGATSTDTQYF.

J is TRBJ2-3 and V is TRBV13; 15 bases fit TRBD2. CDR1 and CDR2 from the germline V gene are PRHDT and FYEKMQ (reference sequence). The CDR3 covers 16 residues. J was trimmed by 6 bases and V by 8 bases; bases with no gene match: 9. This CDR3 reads CASGGLAGGNGDTQYF. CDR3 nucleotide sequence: TGTGCCAGCGGGGGACTAGCGGGAGGTAATGGCGATACGCAGTATTTT.

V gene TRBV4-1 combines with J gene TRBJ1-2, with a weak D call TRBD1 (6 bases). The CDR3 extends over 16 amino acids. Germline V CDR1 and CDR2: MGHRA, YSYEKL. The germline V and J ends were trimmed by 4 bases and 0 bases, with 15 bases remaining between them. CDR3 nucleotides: TGCGCCAGCAGCCCGCTACACAGGGAAGCTAACTATGGCTACACCTTC. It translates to CASSPLHREANYGYTF.

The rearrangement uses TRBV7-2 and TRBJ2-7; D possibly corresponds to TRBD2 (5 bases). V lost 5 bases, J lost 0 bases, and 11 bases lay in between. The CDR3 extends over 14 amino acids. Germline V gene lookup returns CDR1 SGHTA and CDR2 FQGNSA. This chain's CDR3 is CASSRELNSYEQYF. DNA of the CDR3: TGTGCCAGCAGCCGGGAATTAAACTCCTACGAGCAGTACTTC.

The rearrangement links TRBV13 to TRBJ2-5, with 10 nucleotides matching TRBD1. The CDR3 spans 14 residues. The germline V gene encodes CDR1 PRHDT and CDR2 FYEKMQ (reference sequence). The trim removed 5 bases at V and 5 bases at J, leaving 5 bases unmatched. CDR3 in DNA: TGTGCCAGCAGCGCGACAGGGGGCGAGGAGACCCAGTACTTC. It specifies CASSATGGEETQYF.